Listed here are 2 T cell receptor beta chains from one sample, sequenced in a study of blood T cell repertoires in COVID-19. TCRdb's copy holds only in-frame clones and misses some; the assay was immunoSEQ multiplex PCR. Of around 78,000 clones in the sample, approximately 86% were seen once. The sample was peripheral blood. Receptor source: a woman aged 55-75 years with acute or convalescent COVID-19.

The chain uses TRBV12-3 or TRBV12-4 and TRBJ2-5; D is possibly TRBD1 (6 bases). Trimming removed 5 bases at V and 5 bases at J, with 9 bases between. The CDR3 is made up of 12 amino acids. For the CDR3, the DNA is TGTGCCAGCAGTACAGACAGGGAGACCCAGTACTTC. It specifies CASSTDRETQYF.

The V call is TRBV6-1, the J call TRBJ1-2; perhaps TRBD1 as D (6 bases). In germline, CDR1 is MNHNS, CDR2 SASEGT. CDR3 length: 15 amino acids. Between the trimmed V and J ends, which lost 2 bases and 4 bases, there was a span of 14 bases. The CDR3 DNA is TGTGCCAGCAGTGAATTTGAGGTGGGGGCCTATGGCTACACCTTC. Its protein is CASSEFEVGAYGYTF.